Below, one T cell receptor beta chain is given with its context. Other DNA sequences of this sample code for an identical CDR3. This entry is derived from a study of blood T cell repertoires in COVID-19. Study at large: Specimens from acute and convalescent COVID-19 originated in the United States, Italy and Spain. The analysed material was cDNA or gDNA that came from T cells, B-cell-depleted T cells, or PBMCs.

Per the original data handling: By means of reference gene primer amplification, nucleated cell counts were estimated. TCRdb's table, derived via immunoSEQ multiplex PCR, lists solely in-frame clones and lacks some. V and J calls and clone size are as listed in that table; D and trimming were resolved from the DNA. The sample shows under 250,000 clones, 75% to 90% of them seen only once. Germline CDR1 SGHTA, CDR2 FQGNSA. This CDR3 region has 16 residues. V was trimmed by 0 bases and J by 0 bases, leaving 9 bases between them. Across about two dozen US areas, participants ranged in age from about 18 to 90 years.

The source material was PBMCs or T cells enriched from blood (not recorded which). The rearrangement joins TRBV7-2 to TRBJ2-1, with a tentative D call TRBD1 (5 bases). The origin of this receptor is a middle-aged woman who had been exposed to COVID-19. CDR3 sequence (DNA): TGTGCCAGCAGCTTAGCCAGGGTAAGCTCCTACAATGAGCAGTTCTTC. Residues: CASSLARVSSYNEQFF.